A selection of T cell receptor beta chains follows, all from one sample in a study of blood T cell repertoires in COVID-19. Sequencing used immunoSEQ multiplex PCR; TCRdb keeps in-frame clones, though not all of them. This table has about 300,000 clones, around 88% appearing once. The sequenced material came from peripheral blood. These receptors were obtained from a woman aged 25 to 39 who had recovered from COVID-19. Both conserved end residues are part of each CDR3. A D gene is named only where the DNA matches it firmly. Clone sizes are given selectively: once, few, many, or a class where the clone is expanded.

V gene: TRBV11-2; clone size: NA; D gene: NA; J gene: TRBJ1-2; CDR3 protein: CASSPQGPGYTF; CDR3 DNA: TGTGCCAGCAGCCCTCAGGGTCCTGGCTACACCTTC
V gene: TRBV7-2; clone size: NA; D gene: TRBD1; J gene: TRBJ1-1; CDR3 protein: CASSLGTGRVGTEAFF; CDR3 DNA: TGTGCCAGCAGCTTAGGGACAGGGCGCGTCGGGACTGAAGCTTTCTTT
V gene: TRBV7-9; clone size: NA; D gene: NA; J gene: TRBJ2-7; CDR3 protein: CASSLNRESYEQYF; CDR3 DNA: TGTGCCAGCAGCTTGAACAGGGAGTCCTACGAGCAGTACTTC
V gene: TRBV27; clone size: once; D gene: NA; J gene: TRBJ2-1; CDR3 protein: CASSLRTARRSYNEQFF; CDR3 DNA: TGTGCCAGCAGTTTGAGGACAGCCCGCCGCTCCTACAATGAGCAGTTCTTC
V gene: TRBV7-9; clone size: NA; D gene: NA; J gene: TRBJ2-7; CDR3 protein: CASSAYGTGTYEQYF; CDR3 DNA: TGTGCCAGCAGCGCCTACGGGACTGGGACCTACGAGCAGTACTTC
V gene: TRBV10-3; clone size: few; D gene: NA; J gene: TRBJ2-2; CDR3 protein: CAISVKPPGELFF; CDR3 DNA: TGTGCCATCAGTGTAAAGCCCCCCGGGGAGCTGTTTTTT
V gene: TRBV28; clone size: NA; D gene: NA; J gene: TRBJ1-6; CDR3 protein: CASSLAGSKNSPLHF; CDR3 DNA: TGTGCCAGCAGTTTAGCGGGCAGCAAGAATTCACCCCTCCACTTT
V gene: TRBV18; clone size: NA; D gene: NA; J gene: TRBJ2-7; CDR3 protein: CASSRASEQYF; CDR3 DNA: TGTGCCAGCTCACGGGCGAGCGAGCAGTACTTC
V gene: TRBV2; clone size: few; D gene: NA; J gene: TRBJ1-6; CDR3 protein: CASSDTANSPLHF; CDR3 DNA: TGTGCCAGCAGTGATACAGCAAATTCACCCCTCCACTTT
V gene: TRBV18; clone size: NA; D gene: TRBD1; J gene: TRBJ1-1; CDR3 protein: CASSLSRGLFTEAFF; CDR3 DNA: TGTGCCAGCTCACTCAGCAGGGGGTTATTCACTGAAGCTTTCTTT
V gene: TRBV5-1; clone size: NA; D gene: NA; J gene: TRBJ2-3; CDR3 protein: CASSLEHLTSTDTQYF; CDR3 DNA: TGCGCCAGCAGCTTGGAACATCTGACTAGCACAGATACGCAGTATTTT
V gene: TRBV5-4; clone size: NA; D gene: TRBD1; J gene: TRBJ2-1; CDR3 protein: CASSSPGQGGNEQFF; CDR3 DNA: TGTGCCAGCAGCTCCCCGGGACAGGGTGGTAATGAGCAGTTCTTC